This TCR beta chain was sequenced during a study of blood T cell repertoires in COVID-19. Across the study: Samples representing acute and convalescent COVID-19 were sourced from the United States, Italy and Spain. In each case, the material was cDNA or gDNA derived from T cells, B-cell-depleted T cells, or PBMCs.

Per the original data handling: Amplification of reference gene primers provided the estimated nucleated cell counts. Sequenced by immunoSEQ multiplex PCR; TCRdb stores in-frame clones only, minus some. V and J calls and clone size are copied from that table; D and trimming were computed from the DNA. Here the sample spans some 87,000 clones, around 79% being singletons. This CDR3 comprises 12 residues. The V end lost 4 bases, the J end lost 7 bases, and 8 bases lay between the germline ends. Germline CDR1 is LNHNV and CDR2 is YYDKDF (reference sequence). This chain links TRBV15 with TRBJ1-5; no reliable D call. The receptor was derived from a human donor in a cohort sampled during active COVID-19. The sequenced sample consisted of peripheral blood. The CDR3 DNA is TGTGCCACCAGCATCGGTAGCCAGCCCCAGCATTTT. It translates to CATSIGSQPQHF.